Shown below are 8 T cell receptor beta chains from a single sample sequenced in a study of cytomegalovirus exposure and HLA in healthy donors. The PCR contained 60 Vbeta and 13 Jbeta primers. This table comes from immunoSEQ multiplex PCR, and its TCRdb copy is limited to in-frame clones, with some not included. The sample table sets out about 210,000 clones. Material for sequencing was PBMCs. These receptors were obtained from a woman in her twenties or thirties in good health and CMV-seropositive.

The chain has TRBV7-8 and TRBJ2-2, with 7 positions matching TRBD1. Losses at the gene ends were 5 bases for V and 1 base for J; bases not matched to a gene: 7. Germline CDR1 and CDR2: SGHVS and FQNEAQ. The CDR3 is made up of 16 amino acids. This CDR3 is CASSRGTALNTGELFF. CDR3 nucleotides: TGTGCCAGCAGCCGTGGGACAGCTTTGAACACCGGGGAGCTGTTTTTT. Supplemented by reference TRBV7-8 and TRBJ2-2, the full variable domain reads GAGVSQSPRYKVAKRGQDVALRCDPISGHVSLFWYQQALGQGPEFLTYFQNEAQLDKSGLPSDRFFAERPEGSVSTLKIQRTQQEDSAVYLCASSRGTALNTGELFFGEGSRLTVL.

The chain joins TRBV19 to TRBJ2-3; TRBD2 agrees at 7 bases. The ends lost 3 bases at V and 9 bases at J; junction bases unmatched: 3. The germline gives CDR1 LNHDA, CDR2 SQIVND (reference sequence). The CDR3 is 12 residues long. The CDR3 protein is CASSIGGGTQYF. CDR3 nucleotides: TGTGCCAGTAGTATTGGGGGGGGGACGCAGTATTTT.

The genes are TRBV6-5 and TRBJ2-3; D is possibly TRBD1 (5 bases). Trimming shortened V by 2 bases and J by 2 bases, and 11 bases separated the two germline ends. The CDR3 sequence is 15 residues long. Germline V CDR1 and CDR2: MNHEY, SVGAGI. CDR3 nucleotides: TGTGCCAGCAGTTACGAACCAGGGCTCACAGATACGCAGTATTTT. Its translation: CASSYEPGLTDTQYF.

V gene TRBV11-2 combines with J gene TRBJ2-3, with 15 positions matching TRBD2. The length of the CDR3 is 19 residues. After removal of 0 bases from V and 8 bases from J, the junction contained 12 bases not matched to a gene. Germline lookup yields CDR1 SGHAT and CDR2 FQNNGV. CDR3 sequence reads: CASSLDRGLAGGWGVTQYF. In DNA, the CDR3 is TGTGCCAGCAGCTTAGACCGAGGACTAGCGGGAGGGTGGGGGGTTACGCAGTATTTT.

The chain recombines TRBV5-1 with TRBJ1-1; a weak D match, TRBD1 (5 bases). From germline, CDR1 is SGHRS and CDR2 YFSETQ. The V end lost 0 bases, the J end lost 6 bases, and 12 bases lay between the germline ends. This CDR3 has 14 residues. The CDR3 nucleotides are TGCGCCAGCAGCTTGGGGGAAACGGGGGCTGAAGCTTTCTTT. This gives the protein CASSLGETGAEAFF.

This rearrangement joins TRBV2 to TRBJ1-2; D not certain. The V and J ends lost 9 bases and 1 base respectively, with 6 bases between them. The V gene's germline CDR1 is SNHLY and CDR2 FYNNEI. The CDR3 consists of 11 residues. In DNA, the CDR3 is TGTGCCAGGGAGGGTAACTATGGCTACACCTTC. The encoded protein is CAREGNYGYTF.

This chain joins TRBV5-1 and TRBJ2-7; 7 bases agree with TRBD2. The CDR3 consists of 15 residues. Germline V gene data show CDR1 as SGHRS and CDR2 as YFSETQ. The J segment lost 5 bases and the V segment lost 4 bases, leaving 12 bases of the junction unmatched. Written as DNA, the CDR3 is TGCGCCAGCAGCGGGGGGGTACAGGAGTTCGACGAGCAGTACTTC. It codes for CASSGGVQEFDEQYF. Together with reference TRBV5-1 and TRBJ2-7, the CDR3 gives the full variable domain: KAGVTQTPRYLIKTRGQQVTLSCSPISGHRSVSWYQQTPGQGLQFLFEYFSETQRNKGNFPGRFSGRQFSNSRSEMNVSTLELGDSALYLCASSGGVQEFDEQYFGPGTRLTVT.

The chain uses TRBV30 and TRBJ1-1; 8 bases line up with TRBD1. The junction had 2 bases not matched to a gene; V was cut back by 4 bases and J by 1 base. The CDR3 runs to 13 residues. Germline loops: CDR1 GTSNPN, CDR2 SVGIG (reference sequence). The CDR3 region has the DNA TGTGCCTGGACAGGGGGCGGGAACACTGAAGCTTTCTTT. Amino acid sequence: CAWTGGGNTEAFF.